This T cell receptor (beta chain) stems from a study of T-cell memory formation after mild COVID-19. Study context: The TCR clusters were mostly specific to one donor.

Whole-study findings and limits: CD4+ bias marked clones expanding day 15 to 37, unlike balanced contracting clones. Shrinking CD4+ clones resided mostly in CM and EM, and CD8+ ones in EMRA.

Germline V lookup: CDR1 SGDLS, CDR2 YYNGEE. Trimming removed 2 bases from V and 10 bases from J, with 13 bases in between. The CDR3 covers 14 residues. 5'RACE primed at constant segments yielded TCR alpha and TCR beta cDNA libraries bearing sample barcodes and UMIs. TCRdb re-called the 5' RACE reads with MiXCR, one entry per CDR3 protein. This table has approximately 250,000 distinct CDR3 sequences, approximately 15% appearing once. A word on this clonotype: Its antigen remains unidentified.

This receptor was identified in a man between 18 and 29 years old who had mild COVID-19 (a few samples of this study predate the infection). Cell type and time point are not known. The chain links TRBV9 to TRBJ1-6; D may be TRBD1 (5 bases). Sequencing was performed on PBMCs or a T cell subset sorted from them (not recorded which). The CDR3 bases are TGTGCCAGCAGCGTCCAATGGGGGGACTCACCCCTCCACTTT. Its protein product is CASSVQWGDSPLHF.